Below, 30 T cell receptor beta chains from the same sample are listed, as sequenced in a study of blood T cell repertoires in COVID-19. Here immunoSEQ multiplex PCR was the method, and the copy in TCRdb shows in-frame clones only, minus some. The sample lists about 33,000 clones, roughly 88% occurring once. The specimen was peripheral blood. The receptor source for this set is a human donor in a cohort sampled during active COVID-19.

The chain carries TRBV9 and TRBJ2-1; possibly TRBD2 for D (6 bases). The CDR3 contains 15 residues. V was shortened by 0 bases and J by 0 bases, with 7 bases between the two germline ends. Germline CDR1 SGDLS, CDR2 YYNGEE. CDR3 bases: TGTGCCAGCAGCGTAGTGGACTACTCCTACAATGAGCAGTTCTTC. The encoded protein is CASSVVDYSYNEQFF.

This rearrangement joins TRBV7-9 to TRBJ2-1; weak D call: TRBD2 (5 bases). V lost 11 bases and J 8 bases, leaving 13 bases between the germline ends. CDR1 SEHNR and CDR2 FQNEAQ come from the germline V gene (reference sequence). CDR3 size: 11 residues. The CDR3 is CAWRIGDEQFF. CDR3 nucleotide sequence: TGTGCCTGGAGGATTGGTGATGAGCAGTTCTTC. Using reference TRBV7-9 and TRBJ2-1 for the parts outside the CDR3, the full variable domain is DTGVSQNPRHKITKRGQNVTFRCDPISEHNRLYWYRQTLGQGPEFLTYFQNEAQLEKSRLLSDRFSAERPKGSFSTLEIQRTEQGDSAMYLCAWRIGDEQFFGPGTRLTVL.

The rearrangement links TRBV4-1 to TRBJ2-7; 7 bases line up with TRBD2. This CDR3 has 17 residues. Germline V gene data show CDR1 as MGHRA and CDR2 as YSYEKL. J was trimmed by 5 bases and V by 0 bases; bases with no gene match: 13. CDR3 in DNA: TGCGCCAGCAGCCAAGATGGGTTTGGCAGACGGGGGGACGAGCAGTACTTC. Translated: CASSQDGFGRRGDEQYF.

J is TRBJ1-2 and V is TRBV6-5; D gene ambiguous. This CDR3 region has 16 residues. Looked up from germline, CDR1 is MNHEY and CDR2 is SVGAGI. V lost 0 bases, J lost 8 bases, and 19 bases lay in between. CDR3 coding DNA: TGTGCCAGCAGTTACTCGTCTAGATCCCCGGCGACGGGCTACACCTTC. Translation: CASSYSSRSPATGYTF.

The CDR3 DNA is TGTGCCAGCAGCTTAGGTTTGATGGGAGGGCAGTTCTTC. Its translation is CASSLGLMGGQFF. The chain joins TRBV7-3 to TRBJ2-1; D is perhaps TRBD2 (6 bases). The CDR3 is 13 amino acids. V lost 2 bases and J 12 bases, leaving 14 bases between the germline ends. The germline V gene has CDR1 SGHTA and CDR2 FQGTGA. Full variable domain (rest looked up from reference TRBV7-3 and TRBJ2-1): GAGVSQTPSNKVTEKGKYVELRCDPISGHTALYWYRQSLGQGPEFLIYFQGTGAADDSGLPNDRFFAVRPEGSVSTLKIQRTERGDSAVYLCASSLGLMGGQFFGPGTRLTVL.

The CDR3: CASSPTPTGPYYGYTF. CDR3 bases: TGTGCCAGCAGCCCCACCCCGACAGGGCCCTACTATGGCTACACCTTC. This chain links TRBV3-1 (or the pseudogene TRBV3-2) with TRBJ1-2, with TRBD1 identical over 7 bases. V lost 4 bases to trimming and J lost 3 bases; unmatched junction nucleotides: 11. Germline V lookup: CDR1 LGHDT, CDR2 YNNKEL (reference sequence). This CDR3 has 16 amino acids.

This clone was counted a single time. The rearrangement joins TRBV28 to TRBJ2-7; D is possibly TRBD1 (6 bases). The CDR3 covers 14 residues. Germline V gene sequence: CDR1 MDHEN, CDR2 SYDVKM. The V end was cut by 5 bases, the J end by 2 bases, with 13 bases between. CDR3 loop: CASSRGGLTYEQYF. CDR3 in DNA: TGTGCCAGCAGTAGAGGGGGTTTAACCTACGAGCAGTACTTC. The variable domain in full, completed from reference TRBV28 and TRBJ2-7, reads DVKVTQSSRYLVKRTGEKVFLECVQDMDHENMFWYRQDPGLGLRLIYFSYDVKMKEKGDIPEGYSVSREKKERFSLILESASTNQTSMYLCASSRGGLTYEQYFGPGTRLTVT.

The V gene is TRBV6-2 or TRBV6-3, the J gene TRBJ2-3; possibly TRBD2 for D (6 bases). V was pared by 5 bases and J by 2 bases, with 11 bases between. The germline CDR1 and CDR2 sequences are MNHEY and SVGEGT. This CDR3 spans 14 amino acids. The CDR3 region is CASSTSRYTDTQYF. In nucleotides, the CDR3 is TGTGCCAGCAGTACTAGCAGATACACAGATACGCAGTATTTT.

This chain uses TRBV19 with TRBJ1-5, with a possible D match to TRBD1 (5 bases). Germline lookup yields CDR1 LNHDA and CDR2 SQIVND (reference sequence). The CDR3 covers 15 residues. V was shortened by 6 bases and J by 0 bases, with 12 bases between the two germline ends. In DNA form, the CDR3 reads TGTGCCAGTAGGACAGTGGCGAATAGCAATCAGCCCCAGCATTTT. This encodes CASRTVANSNQPQHF.

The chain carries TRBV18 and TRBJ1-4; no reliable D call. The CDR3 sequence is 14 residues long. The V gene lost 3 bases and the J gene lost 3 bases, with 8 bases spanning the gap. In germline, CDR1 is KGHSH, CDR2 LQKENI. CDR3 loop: CASSPAGSNEKLFF. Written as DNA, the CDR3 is TGTGCCAGCTCACCGGCAGGATCTAATGAAAAACTGTTTTTT.

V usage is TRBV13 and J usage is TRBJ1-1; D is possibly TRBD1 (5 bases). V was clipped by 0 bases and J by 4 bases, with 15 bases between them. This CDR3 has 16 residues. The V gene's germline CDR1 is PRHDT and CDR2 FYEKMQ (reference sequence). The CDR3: CASSLGGRAMGTEAFF. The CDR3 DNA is TGTGCCAGCAGCTTAGGCGGCAGGGCCATGGGCACTGAAGCTTTCTTT.

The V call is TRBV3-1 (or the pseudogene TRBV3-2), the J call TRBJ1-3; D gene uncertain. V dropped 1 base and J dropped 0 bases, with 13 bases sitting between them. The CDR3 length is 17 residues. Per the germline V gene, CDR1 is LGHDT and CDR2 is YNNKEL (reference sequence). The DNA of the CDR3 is TGTGCCAGCAGCCAAGGCGGAGGCCGAAGCTCTGGAAACACCATATATTTT. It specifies CASSQGGGRSSGNTIYF.

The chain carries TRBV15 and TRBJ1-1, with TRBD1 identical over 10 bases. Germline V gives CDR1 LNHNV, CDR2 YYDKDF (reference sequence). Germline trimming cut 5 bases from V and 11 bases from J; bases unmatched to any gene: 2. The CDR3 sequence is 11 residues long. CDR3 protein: CATSGGQGAFF. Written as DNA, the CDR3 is TGTGCCACCAGCGGGGGACAGGGGGCTTTCTTT.

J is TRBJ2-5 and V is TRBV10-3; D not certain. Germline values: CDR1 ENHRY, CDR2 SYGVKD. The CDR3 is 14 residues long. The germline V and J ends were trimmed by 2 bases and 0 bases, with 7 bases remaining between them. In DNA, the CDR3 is TGTGCCATCAGTGAGCCCGGGTACCAAGAGACCCAGTACTTC. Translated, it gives CAISEPGYQETQYF.

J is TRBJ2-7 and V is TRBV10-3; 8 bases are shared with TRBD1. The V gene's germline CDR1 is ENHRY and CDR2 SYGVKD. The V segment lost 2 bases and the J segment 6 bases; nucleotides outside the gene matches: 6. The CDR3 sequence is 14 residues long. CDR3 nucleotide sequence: TGTGCCATCAGTGAGGACAGGGGAGGTTTCGAGCAGTACTTC. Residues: CAISEDRGGFEQYF.

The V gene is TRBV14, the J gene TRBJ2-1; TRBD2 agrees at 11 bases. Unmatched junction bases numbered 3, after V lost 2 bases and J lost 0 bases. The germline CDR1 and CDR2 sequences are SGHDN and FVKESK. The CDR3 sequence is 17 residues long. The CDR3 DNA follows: TGTGCCAGCAGCCAACCGGGACTAGCGGACTCCTACAATGAGCAGTTCTTC. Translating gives CASSQPGLADSYNEQFF.

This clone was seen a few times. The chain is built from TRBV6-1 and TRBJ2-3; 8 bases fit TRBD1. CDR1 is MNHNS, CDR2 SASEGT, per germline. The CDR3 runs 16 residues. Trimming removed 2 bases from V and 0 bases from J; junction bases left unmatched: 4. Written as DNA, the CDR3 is TGTGCCAGCAGTGAACTGGGACAGGCTAGCACAGATACGCAGTATTTT. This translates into CASSELGQASTDTQYF.

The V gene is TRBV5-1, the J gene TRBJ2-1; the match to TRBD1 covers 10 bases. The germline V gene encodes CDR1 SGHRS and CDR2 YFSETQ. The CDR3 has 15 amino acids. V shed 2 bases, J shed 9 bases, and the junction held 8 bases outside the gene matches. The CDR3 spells CASSFAGTGAGEQFF. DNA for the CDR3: TGCGCCAGCAGCTTCGCCGGGACAGGGGCGGGTGAGCAGTTCTTC.

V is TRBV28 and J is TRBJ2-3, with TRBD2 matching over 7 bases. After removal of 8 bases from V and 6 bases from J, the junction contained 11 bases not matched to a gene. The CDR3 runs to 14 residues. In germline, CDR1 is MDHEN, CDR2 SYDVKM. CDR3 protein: CASENPSGADTQYF. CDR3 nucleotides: TGTGCCAGCGAGAACCCGAGCGGGGCCGATACGCAGTATTTT.

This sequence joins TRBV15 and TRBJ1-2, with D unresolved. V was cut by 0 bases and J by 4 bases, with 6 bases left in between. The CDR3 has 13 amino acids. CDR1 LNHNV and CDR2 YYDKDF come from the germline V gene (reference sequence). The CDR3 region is CATSRDPIYGYTF. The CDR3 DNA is TGTGCCACCAGCAGAGATCCCATCTATGGCTACACCTTC.

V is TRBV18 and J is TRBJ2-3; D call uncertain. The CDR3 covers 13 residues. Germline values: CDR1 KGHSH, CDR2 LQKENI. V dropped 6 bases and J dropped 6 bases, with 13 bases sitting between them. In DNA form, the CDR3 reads TGTGCCAGCTCTTCCCTTCCACGGGATACGCAGTATTTT. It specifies CASSSLPRDTQYF.

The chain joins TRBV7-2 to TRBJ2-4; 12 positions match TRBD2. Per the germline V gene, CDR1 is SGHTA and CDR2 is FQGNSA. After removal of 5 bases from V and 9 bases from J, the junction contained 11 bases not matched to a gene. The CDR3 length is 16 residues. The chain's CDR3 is CASSQASGRASVIQYF. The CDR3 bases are TGTGCCAGCAGCCAAGCTAGCGGGAGGGCCAGTGTCATTCAGTACTTC.

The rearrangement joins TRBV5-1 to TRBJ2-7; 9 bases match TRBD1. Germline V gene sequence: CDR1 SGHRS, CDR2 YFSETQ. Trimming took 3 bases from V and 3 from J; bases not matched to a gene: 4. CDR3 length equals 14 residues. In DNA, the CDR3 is TGCGCCAGCAGCTCCGGACAGGGGAACTACGAGCAGTACTTC. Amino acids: CASSSGQGNYEQYF.

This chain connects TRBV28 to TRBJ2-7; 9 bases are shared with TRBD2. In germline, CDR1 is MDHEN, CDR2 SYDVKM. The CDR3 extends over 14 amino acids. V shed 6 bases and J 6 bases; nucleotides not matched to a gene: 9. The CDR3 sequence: CASRGGRAIGEQYF. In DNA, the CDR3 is TGTGCCAGCAGAGGCGGGAGGGCCATCGGCGAGCAGTACTTC.

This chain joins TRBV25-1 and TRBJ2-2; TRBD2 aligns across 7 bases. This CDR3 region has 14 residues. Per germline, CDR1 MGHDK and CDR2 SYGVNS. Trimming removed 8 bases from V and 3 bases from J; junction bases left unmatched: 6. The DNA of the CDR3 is TGTGCCAGCGGGAGGGCCTGGGACACCGGGGAGCTGTTTTTT. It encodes CASGRAWDTGELFF.

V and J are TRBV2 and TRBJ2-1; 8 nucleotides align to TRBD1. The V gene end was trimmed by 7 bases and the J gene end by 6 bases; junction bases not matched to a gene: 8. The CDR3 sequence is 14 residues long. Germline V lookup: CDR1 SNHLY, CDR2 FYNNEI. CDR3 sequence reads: CASIGQGWSNEQFF. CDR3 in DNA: TGTGCCAGCATAGGACAGGGATGGTCCAATGAGCAGTTCTTC.

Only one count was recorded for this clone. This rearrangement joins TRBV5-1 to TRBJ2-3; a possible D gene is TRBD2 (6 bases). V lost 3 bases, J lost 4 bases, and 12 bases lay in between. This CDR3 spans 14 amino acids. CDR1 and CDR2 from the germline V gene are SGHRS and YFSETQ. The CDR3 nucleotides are TGCGCCAGCAGCTCACTAGCCTGGTCAGATACGCAGTATTTT. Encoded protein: CASSSLAWSDTQYF.

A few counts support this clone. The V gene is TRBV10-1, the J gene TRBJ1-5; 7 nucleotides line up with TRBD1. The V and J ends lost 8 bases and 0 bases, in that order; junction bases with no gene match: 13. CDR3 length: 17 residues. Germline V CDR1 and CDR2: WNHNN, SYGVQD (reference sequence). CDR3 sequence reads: CASGRQGDSHSNQPQHF. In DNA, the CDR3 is TGCGCCAGCGGAAGGCAGGGGGATTCCCATAGCAATCAGCCCCAGCATTTT.

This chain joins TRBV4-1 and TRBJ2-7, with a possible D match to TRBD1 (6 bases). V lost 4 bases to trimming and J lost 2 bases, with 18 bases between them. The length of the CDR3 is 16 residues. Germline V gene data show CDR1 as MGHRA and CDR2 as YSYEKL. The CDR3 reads CASSRHTGTSAYEQYF. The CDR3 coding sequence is TGCGCCAGCAGCCGCCACACCGGGACATCTGCCTACGAGCAGTACTTC.

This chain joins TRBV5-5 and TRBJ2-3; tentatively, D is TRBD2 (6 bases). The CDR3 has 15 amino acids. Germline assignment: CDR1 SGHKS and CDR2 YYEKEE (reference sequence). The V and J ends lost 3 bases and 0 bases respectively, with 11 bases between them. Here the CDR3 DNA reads TGTGCCAGCAGCTGGGGGGTTACTAGCACAGATACGCAGTATTTT. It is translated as CASSWGVTSTDTQYF.